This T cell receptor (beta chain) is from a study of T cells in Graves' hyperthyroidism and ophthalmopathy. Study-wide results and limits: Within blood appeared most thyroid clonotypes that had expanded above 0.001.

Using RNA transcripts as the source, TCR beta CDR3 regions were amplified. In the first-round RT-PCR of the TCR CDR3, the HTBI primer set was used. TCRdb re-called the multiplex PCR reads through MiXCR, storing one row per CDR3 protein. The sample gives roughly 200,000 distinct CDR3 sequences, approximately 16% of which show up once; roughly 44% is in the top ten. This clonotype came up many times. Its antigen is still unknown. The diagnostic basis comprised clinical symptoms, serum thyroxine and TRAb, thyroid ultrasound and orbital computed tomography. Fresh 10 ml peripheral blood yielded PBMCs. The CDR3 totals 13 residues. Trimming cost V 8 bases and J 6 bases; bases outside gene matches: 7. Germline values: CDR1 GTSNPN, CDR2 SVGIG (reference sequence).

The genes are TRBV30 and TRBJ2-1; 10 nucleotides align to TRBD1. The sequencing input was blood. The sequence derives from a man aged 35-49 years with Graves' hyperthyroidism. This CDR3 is CAGRDRGSNEQFF. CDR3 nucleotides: TGTGCCGGCCGGGACAGGGGTTCCAATGAGCAGTTCTTC.